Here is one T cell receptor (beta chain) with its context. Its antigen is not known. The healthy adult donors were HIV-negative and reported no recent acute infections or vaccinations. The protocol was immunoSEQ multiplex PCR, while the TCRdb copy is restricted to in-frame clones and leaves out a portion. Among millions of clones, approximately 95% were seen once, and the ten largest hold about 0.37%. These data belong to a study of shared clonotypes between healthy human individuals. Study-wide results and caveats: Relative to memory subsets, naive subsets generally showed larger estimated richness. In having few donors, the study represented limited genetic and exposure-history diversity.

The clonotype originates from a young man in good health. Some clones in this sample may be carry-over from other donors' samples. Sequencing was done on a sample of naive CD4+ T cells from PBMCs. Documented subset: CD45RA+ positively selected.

The CDR3 region is CASVGTSRTGELFF. The CDR3 DNA reads TGTGCCAGCGTCGGGACTAGCCGGACCGGGGAGCTGTTTTTT. The chain employs TRBV2 and TRBJ2-2; 9 bases align to TRBD2. Germline V CDR1 and CDR2: SNHLY, FYNNEI. The V segment lost 8 bases and the J segment 5 bases; nucleotides outside the gene matches: 6. There are 14 residues in the CDR3.